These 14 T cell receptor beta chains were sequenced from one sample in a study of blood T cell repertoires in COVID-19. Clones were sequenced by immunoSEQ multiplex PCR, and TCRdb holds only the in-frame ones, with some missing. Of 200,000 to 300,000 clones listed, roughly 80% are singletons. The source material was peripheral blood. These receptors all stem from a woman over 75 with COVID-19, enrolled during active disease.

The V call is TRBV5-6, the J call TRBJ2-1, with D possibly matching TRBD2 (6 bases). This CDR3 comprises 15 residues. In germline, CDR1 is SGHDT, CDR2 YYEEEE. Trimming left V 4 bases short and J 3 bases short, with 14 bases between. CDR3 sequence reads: CASSHGLPVYNEQFF. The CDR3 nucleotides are TGTGCCAGCAGCCACGGACTACCGGTCTACAATGAGCAGTTCTTC.

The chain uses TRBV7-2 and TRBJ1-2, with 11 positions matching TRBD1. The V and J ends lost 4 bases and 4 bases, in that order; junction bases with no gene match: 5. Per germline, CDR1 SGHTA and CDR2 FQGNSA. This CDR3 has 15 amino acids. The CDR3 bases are TGTGCCAGCAGCTCCGGACAGGGGGCTAGCTATGGCTACACCTTC. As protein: CASSSGQGASYGYTF.

This CDR3 is CATSDFGQGARETQYF. CDR3 coding DNA: TGTGCCACCAGTGATTTCGGACAGGGGGCTCGGGAGACCCAGTACTTC. The chain is built from TRBV24-1 and TRBJ2-5; 11 bases match TRBD1. CDR3 size: 16 residues. Germline-derived CDR1 and CDR2 are KGHDR and SFDVKD. The V and J ends lost 1 base and 5 bases, in that order; junction bases with no gene match: 5.

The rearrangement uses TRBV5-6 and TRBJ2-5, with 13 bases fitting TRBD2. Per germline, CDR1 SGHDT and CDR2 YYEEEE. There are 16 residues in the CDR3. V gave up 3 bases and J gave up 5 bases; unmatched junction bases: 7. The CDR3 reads CASSYLRTSGGETQYF. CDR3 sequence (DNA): TGTGCCAGCAGCTACCTTCGGACTAGCGGGGGTGAGACCCAGTACTTC.

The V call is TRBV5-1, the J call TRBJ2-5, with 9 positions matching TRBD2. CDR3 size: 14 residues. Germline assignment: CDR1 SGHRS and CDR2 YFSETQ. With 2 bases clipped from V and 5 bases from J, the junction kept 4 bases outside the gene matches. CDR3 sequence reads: CASSFSGRRETQYF. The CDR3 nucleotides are TGCGCCAGCAGCTTTAGCGGGAGACGCGAGACCCAGTACTTC.

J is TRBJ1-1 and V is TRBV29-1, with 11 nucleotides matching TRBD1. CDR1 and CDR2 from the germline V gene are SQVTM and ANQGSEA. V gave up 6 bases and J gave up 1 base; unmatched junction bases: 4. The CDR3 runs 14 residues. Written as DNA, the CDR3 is TGCAGCGTCTGGACAGGGGGCGCGAACACTGAAGCTTTCTTT. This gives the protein CSVWTGGANTEAFF.

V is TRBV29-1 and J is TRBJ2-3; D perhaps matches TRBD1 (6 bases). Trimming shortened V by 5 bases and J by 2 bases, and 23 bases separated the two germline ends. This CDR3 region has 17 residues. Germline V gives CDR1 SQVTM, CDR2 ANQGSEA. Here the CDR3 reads CSVPPPRVGGYTDTQYF. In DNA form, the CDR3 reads TGCAGCGTTCCACCTCCTCGGGTAGGGGGATACACAGATACGCAGTATTTT.

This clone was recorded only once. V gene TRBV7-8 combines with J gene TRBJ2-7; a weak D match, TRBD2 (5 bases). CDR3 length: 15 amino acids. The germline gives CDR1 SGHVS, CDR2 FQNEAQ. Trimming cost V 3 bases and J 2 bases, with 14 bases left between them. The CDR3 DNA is TGTGCCAGCAGCTTTAGCGCGCCCGGGACCTACGAGCAGTACTTC. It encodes CASSFSAPGTYEQYF.

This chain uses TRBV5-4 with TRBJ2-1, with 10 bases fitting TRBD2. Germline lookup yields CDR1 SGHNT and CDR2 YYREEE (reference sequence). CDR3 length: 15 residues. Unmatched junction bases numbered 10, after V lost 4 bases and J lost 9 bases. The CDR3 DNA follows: TGTGCCAGCAGCCTTCTAGCGGGAGTCCCTAGTGAGCAGTTCTTC. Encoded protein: CASSLLAGVPSEQFF.

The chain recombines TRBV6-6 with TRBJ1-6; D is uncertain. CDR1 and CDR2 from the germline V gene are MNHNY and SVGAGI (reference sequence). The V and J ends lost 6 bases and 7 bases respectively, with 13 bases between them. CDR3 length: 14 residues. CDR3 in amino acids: CASRKGGLNSPLHF. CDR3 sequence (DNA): TGTGCCAGCAGGAAGGGAGGTTTGAATTCACCCCTCCACTTT.

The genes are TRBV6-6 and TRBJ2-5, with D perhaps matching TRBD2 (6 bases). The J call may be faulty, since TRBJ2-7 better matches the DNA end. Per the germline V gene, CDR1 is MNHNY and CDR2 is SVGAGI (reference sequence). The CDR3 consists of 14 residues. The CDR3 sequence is CASSYSRGDYEQYF. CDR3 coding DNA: TGTGCCAGCAGTTACTCGCGGGGAGATTACGAGCAGTACTTC.

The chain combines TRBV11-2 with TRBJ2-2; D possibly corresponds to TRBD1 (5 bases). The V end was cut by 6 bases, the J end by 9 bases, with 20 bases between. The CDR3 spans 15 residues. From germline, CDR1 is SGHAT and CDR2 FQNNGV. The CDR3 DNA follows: TGTGCCAGCAGTCCCGAACTGACAGTCCACCGGGAGCTGTTTTTT. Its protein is CASSPELTVHRELFF.

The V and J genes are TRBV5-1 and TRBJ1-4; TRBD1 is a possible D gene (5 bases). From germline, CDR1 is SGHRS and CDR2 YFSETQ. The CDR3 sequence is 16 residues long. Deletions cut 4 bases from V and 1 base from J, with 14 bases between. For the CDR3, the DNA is TGCGCCAGCAGCCTAGGGACTTCCCTAACTAATGAAAAACTGTTTTTT. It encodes CASSLGTSLTNEKLFF. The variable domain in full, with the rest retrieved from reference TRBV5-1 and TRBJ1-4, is KAGVTQTPRYLIKTRGQQVTLSCSPISGHRSVSWYQQTPGQGLQFLFEYFSETQRNKGNFPGRFSGRQFSNSRSEMNVSTLELGDSALYLCASSLGTSLTNEKLFFGSGTQLSVL.

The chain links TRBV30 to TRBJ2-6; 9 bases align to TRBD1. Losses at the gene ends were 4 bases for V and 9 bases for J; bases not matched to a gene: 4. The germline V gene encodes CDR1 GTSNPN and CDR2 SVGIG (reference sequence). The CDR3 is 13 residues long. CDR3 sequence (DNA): TGTGCCTGGACCCGGGACAGGGTCAACGTCCTGACTTTC. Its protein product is CAWTRDRVNVLTF.